What follows are 16 T cell receptor beta chains derived from one specimen sequenced in a study of OX40 agonist ivuxolimab in advanced cancers. Sequencing was performed with immunoSEQ multiplex PCR; in TCRdb, only in-frame clones are kept and a portion is missing. Counted here are more than 80,000 clones, 85% to 90% occurring once; the ten biggest clones make up around 1.6%. This specimen consisted of CD4+ or CD8+ T cells sorted from blood, obtained in a trial of the OX40 agonist ivuxolimab. All receptors derive from an adult with an advanced solid tumor such as melanoma, head and neck, liver or kidney cancer.

This chain links TRBV2 with TRBJ2-1; 10 bases are a match to TRBD2. The V and J ends lost 2 bases and 9 bases, in that order; junction bases with no gene match: 4. The CDR3 loop spans 14 amino acids. The germline gives CDR1 SNHLY, CDR2 FYNNEI. CDR3 sequence reads: CASSESGGAGEQFF. CDR3 bases: TGTGCCAGCAGTGAAAGCGGGGGGGCGGGTGAGCAGTTCTTC.

This clone was observed a single time. The chain couples TRBV6-5 to TRBJ2-7; 7 bases align to TRBD1. Germline V gene lookup returns CDR1 MNHEY and CDR2 SVGAGI. There are 16 residues in the CDR3. The J segment lost 4 bases and the V segment lost 0 bases, leaving 9 bases of the junction unmatched. For the CDR3, the DNA is TGTGCCAGCAGTTACTCAAGAGTCCGGACAGGATACGAGCAGTACTTC. This encodes CASSYSRVRTGYEQYF.

The chain combines TRBV5-6 with TRBJ2-1; possibly TRBD2 for D (6 bases). Germline lookup yields CDR1 SGHDT and CDR2 YYEEEE. The CDR3 runs 16 residues. V lost 6 bases, J lost 5 bases, and 21 bases lay in between. The CDR3 sequence is CASNSKVVGGDNEQFF. The CDR3 nucleotides read TGTGCCAGCAACTCGAAGGTTGTCGGGGGAGACAATGAGCAGTTCTTC.

The V and J genes are TRBV6-5 and TRBJ1-2, with 8 bases lining up with TRBD1. The germline V gene encodes CDR1 MNHEY and CDR2 SVGAGI. The CDR3 has 13 residues. The V segment lost 8 bases and the J segment 2 bases; nucleotides outside the gene matches: 4. The CDR3 loop reads CASRTGSNYGYTF. The CDR3 coding sequence is TGTGCCAGCCGGACAGGGTCGAACTATGGCTACACCTTC.

V gene TRBV6-7 combines with J gene TRBJ1-4; D may be TRBD1 (6 bases). TRBV6-7 is an ORF for which the function is uncertain. The CDR3 sequence is 14 residues long. V lost 4 bases, J lost 5 bases, and 11 bases lay in between. In nucleotides, the CDR3 is TGTGCCAGCAGTTGTTCAAGGGGGAATGAAAAACTGTTTTTT. Encoded protein: CASSCSRGNEKLFF.

The rearrangement joins TRBV6-5 to TRBJ2-7; maybe TRBD2 (6 bases). Trimming left V 5 bases short and J 2 bases short, with 16 bases between. This CDR3 spans 15 amino acids. The germline CDR1 and CDR2 sequences are MNHEY and SVGAGI. The CDR3 nucleotides read TGTGCCAGCAGTGCTGGGGGGTTGACCGCCTACGAGCAGTACTTC. It translates to CASSAGGLTAYEQYF.

The chain carries TRBV18 and TRBJ1-1, with a possible D match to TRBD1 (5 bases). Germline V gene data show CDR1 as KGHSH and CDR2 as LQKENI. The V and J ends lost 3 bases and 1 base respectively, with 6 bases between them. The CDR3 runs 13 residues. CDR3 protein: CASSPGQNTEAFF. In DNA, the CDR3 is TGTGCCAGCTCACCCGGACAGAACACTGAAGCTTTCTTT.

The V gene is TRBV14, the J gene TRBJ2-7, with 9 bases lining up with TRBD1. V lost 4 bases and J lost 2; bases outside the gene matches: 6. From germline, CDR1 is SGHDN and CDR2 FVKESK. The CDR3 has 15 amino acids. The CDR3 loop reads CASSRTGTGTYEQYF. CDR3 nucleotides: TGTGCCAGCAGCCGAACCGGGACAGGGACCTACGAGCAGTACTTC.

Turning to this clone: Other DNA sequences of this sample code for an identical CDR3. This chain links TRBV5-6 with TRBJ2-4; D unresolved. The CDR3 spans 16 residues. Germline V gene data show CDR1 as SGHDT and CDR2 as YYEEEE. Trimming cost V 0 bases and J 0 bases, with 10 bases left between them. The chain's CDR3 is CASSLGPPLAKNIQYF. CDR3 bases: TGTGCCAGCAGCTTGGGTCCGCCTCTAGCCAAAAACATTCAGTACTTC.

The chain is built from TRBV7-2 and TRBJ2-3; 7 nucleotides match TRBD2. V was clipped by 2 bases and J by 4 bases; unmatched bases: 9. From germline, CDR1 is SGHTA and CDR2 FQGNSA. The CDR3 loop spans 16 amino acids. DNA of the CDR3: TGTGCCAGCAGCTTAAACGGGGGGAGGAGTTCAGATACGCAGTATTTT. It codes for CASSLNGGRSSDTQYF.

The chain is built from TRBV11-3 and TRBJ2-7; 12 nucleotides agree with TRBD2. The CDR3 runs 15 residues. Germline trimming cut 1 base from V and 5 bases from J; bases unmatched to any gene: 3. CDR1 is SGHNT, CDR2 YENEEA, per germline. Written as DNA, the CDR3 is TGTGCCAGCAGCTTAGGACTAGCGGGAGCAGACGAGCAGTACTTC. Amino acids: CASSLGLAGADEQYF.

This clone was seen more than once but under ten times. The gene calls are TRBV14 and TRBJ1-6; 7 bases agree with TRBD1. The V and J ends lost 4 bases and 6 bases, in that order; junction bases with no gene match: 6. The CDR3 has 15 amino acids. CDR1 is SGHDN and CDR2 is FVKESK in the germline V gene. The CDR3 region has the DNA TGTGCCAGCAGCCCACGACAGGGCTTTAATTCACCCCTCCACTTT. As protein: CASSPRQGFNSPLHF.

V is TRBV11-2 and J is TRBJ1-3; D unclear. The germline gives CDR1 SGHAT, CDR2 FQNNGV. This CDR3 contains 15 residues. V shed 0 bases and J shed 2 bases, with 8 bases lying between them. This CDR3 is CASSLDGLPGNTIYF. DNA for the CDR3: TGTGCCAGCAGCTTAGACGGCCTCCCTGGAAACACCATATATTTT.

This clone was found a few times. J is TRBJ1-1 and V is TRBV11-2; D is possibly TRBD1 (5 bases). Trimming pared 5 bases from V and 2 bases from J, leaving 12 bases between. Per germline, CDR1 SGHAT and CDR2 FQNNGV. There are 14 residues in the CDR3. CDR3 bases: TGTGCCAGCAGCGTAAGTGGGGGTAACACTGAAGCTTTCTTT. Its translation is CASSVSGGNTEAFF.

A single count supports this clone. The chain is built from TRBV5-1 and TRBJ2-7; 12 positions match TRBD1. This CDR3 region has 17 residues. The germline V gene has CDR1 SGHRS and CDR2 YFSETQ. V shed 3 bases, J shed 3 bases, and the junction held 10 bases outside the gene matches. CDR3 sequence (DNA): TGCGCCAGCAGCTGGGACAGGGGGCGTCCCGGTCACTACGAGCAGTACTTC. Its protein product is CASSWDRGRPGHYEQYF.

This clone occurred once. The gene calls are TRBV10-3 and TRBJ2-5; D could derive from TRBD1 or TRBD2 (5 bases each). Trimming took off 2 bases at V and 5 bases at J, with 21 bases between the two ends. The germline gives CDR1 ENHRY, CDR2 SYGVKD. The CDR3 contains 17 residues. The CDR3 region has the DNA TGTGCCATCAGTGAGGAGGGGCAGGAAGACGACGGCGAGACCCAGTACTTC. Protein: CAISEEGQEDDGETQYF.